The T cell receptor beta chain under discussion was sequenced for a study of control samples from healthy donors and cancer patients. Here immunoSEQ multiplex PCR was the method, and the copy in TCRdb shows in-frame clones only, minus some. Seen here are 350,000 to 450,000 clones, approximately 90% observed once, and the top ten hold 5% to 7%. This CDR3 contains 14 residues. V lost 4 bases to trimming and J lost 4 bases, with 11 bases between them. The V gene's germline CDR1 is LGHNT and CDR2 FRNRAP. The receptor was isolated from a man aged 35-49 years with head and neck cancer. The rearrangement links TRBV12-5 to TRBJ1-3, with D possibly TRBD1 on 6 matching bases. The sequenced material came from PBMCs. CDR3 sequence reads: CASGSGVAGNTIYF. The CDR3 nucleotides are TGTGCTAGTGGTTCAGGGGTTGCCGGAAACACCATATATTTT.